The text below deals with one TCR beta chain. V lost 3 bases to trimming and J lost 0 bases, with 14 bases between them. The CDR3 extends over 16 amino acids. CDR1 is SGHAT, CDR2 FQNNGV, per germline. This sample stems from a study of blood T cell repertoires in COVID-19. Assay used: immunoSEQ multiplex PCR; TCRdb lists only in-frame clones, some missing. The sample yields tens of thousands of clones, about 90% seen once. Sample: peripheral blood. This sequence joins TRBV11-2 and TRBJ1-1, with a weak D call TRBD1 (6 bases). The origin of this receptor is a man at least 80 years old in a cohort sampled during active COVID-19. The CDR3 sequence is CASSFEQGRLNTEAFF. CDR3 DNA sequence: TGTGCCAGCAGCTTTGAACAGGGTAGGTTGAACACTGAAGCTTTCTTT.